The next 15 T cell receptor beta chains were all read from a single sample in a study of blood T cell repertoires in COVID-19. Measured with immunoSEQ multiplex PCR; TCRdb has only the in-frame clones, and not every one. This table has roughly 100,000 clones, about 89% appearing once. Sample: peripheral blood. These TCRs come from a woman aged 60-75 years with acute or convalescent COVID-19.

A single count supports this clone. V and J are TRBV2 and TRBJ2-7; D perhaps matches TRBD2 (5 bases). The V gene lost 6 bases and the J gene lost 3 bases, with 15 bases spanning the gap. CDR1 is SNHLY and CDR2 is FYNNEI in the germline V gene. The CDR3 spans 14 residues. The CDR3 reads CASRRVANSYEQYF. CDR3 DNA sequence: TGTGCCAGCAGGAGGGTAGCGAACAGCTACGAGCAGTACTTC.

The chain couples TRBV28 to TRBJ1-1; D is possibly TRBD1 (6 bases). CDR1 and CDR2 (germline): MDHEN, SYDVKM. Trimming shortened V by 1 base and J by 0 bases, and 6 bases separated the two germline ends. This CDR3 contains 14 residues. In nucleotides, the CDR3 is TGTGCCAGCAGTTTATCAGGGGTGAACACTGAAGCTTTCTTT. It encodes CASSLSGVNTEAFF.

The genes are TRBV27 and TRBJ1-5; 9 bases map to TRBD1. Germline assignment: CDR1 MNHEY and CDR2 SMNVEV (reference sequence). CDR3 length: 16 amino acids. V gave up 10 bases and J gave up 2 bases; unmatched junction bases: 12. The CDR3 loop is CATQDRGGLGNQPQHF. CDR3 bases: TGTGCCACCCAGGACAGGGGAGGTTTAGGCAATCAGCCCCAGCATTTT.

The V and J genes are TRBV19 and TRBJ2-1; TRBD2 agrees at 13 bases. CDR3 length equals 15 residues. V gave up 5 bases and J gave up 8 bases; unmatched junction bases: 6. Germline CDR1 LNHDA, CDR2 SQIVND (reference sequence). In DNA form, the CDR3 reads TGTGCCAGTAGTCCTCGGACTAGCGGGAGAGATGAGCAGTTCTTC. Protein product: CASSPRTSGRDEQFF. Full variable domain (outside the CDR3, taken from reference TRBV19 and TRBJ2-1): DGGITQSPKYLFRKEGQNVTLSCEQNLNHDAMYWYRQDPGQGLRLIYYSQIVNDFQKGDIAEGYSVSREKKESFPLTVTSAQKNPTAFYLCASSPRTSGRDEQFFGPGTRLTVL.

The chain employs TRBV30 and TRBJ1-6; 8 bases are shared with TRBD1. This CDR3 region has 13 residues. V shed 2 bases and J 8 bases; nucleotides not matched to a gene: 2. CDR1 GTSNPN and CDR2 SVGIG come from the germline V gene (reference sequence). CDR3 in DNA: TGTGCCTGGAGTTCGACAGGGGATTCACCCCTCCACTTT. Encoded protein: CAWSSTGDSPLHF.

The chain links TRBV5-6 to TRBJ2-2; a possible D gene is TRBD2 (5 bases). Trimming pared 4 bases from V and 6 bases from J, leaving 19 bases between. The CDR3 is made up of 16 amino acids. In germline, CDR1 is SGHDT, CDR2 YYEEEE. CDR3 in DNA: TGTGCCAGCAGCCCTCCGGCCGGGGAGTACCCCGGGGAGCTGTTTTTT. Protein sequence: CASSPPAGEYPGELFF.

There are a few counts of this clone. The V and J genes are TRBV7-9 and TRBJ2-2; 8 nucleotides agree with TRBD1. Germline CDR1 is SEHNR and CDR2 is FQNEAQ (reference sequence). This CDR3 spans 14 amino acids. V shed 6 bases and J 1 base; nucleotides not matched to a gene: 1. CDR3 in DNA: TGTGCCAGCAGGGACAGGGTGAACACCGGGGAGCTGTTTTTT. Translating gives CASRDRVNTGELFF.

The rearrangement links TRBV6-6 to TRBJ2-2; no reliable D call. CDR3 length equals 12 residues. The germline V gene encodes CDR1 MNHNY and CDR2 SVGAGI (reference sequence). V lost 5 bases, J lost 5 bases, and 6 bases lay in between. CDR3 bases: TGTGCCAGCAGTCCTATAACCGGGGAGCTGTTTTTT. It codes for CASSPITGELFF.

The chain combines TRBV30 with TRBJ1-1; 7 bases fit TRBD1. V shed 2 bases, J shed 7 bases, and the junction held 1 base outside the gene matches. The CDR3 runs 11 residues. Germline loops: CDR1 GTSNPN, CDR2 SVGIG (reference sequence). This CDR3 is CAWSRDSEAFF. CDR3 in DNA: TGTGCCTGGAGTCGGGACAGTGAAGCTTTCTTT.

This clone occurred a few times. The chain recombines TRBV6-5 with TRBJ1-1, with TRBD1 matching 7 bases. The ends lost 6 bases at V and 2 bases at J; junction bases unmatched: 9. From germline, CDR1 is MNHEY and CDR2 SVGAGI. This CDR3 spans 15 amino acids. Here the CDR3 DNA reads TGTGCCAGCAGGCCCTTGACAGGGTACAACACTGAAGCTTTCTTT. As protein: CASRPLTGYNTEAFF.

This clone was observed a handful of times. The chain is built from TRBV6-1 and TRBJ1-2, with a possible D match to TRBD1 (5 bases). CDR1 is MNHNS, CDR2 SASEGT, per germline. CDR3 length equals 15 residues. The ends were cut back, 1 base at V and 4 bases at J, with 13 bases in the middle. The CDR3 sequence is CASSEEVQGPYGYTF. For the CDR3, the DNA is TGTGCCAGCAGTGAAGAGGTGCAGGGCCCCTATGGCTACACCTTC.

This chain joins TRBV11-2 and TRBJ2-7; 8 bases align to TRBD2. Germline CDR1 is SGHAT and CDR2 is FQNNGV. This CDR3 spans 17 amino acids. The J segment lost 0 bases and the V segment lost 5 bases, leaving 12 bases of the junction unmatched. The CDR3 reads CASSQGLGGPSSYEQYV. The CDR3 DNA sequence: TGTGCCAGCAGCCAGGGACTAGGTGGTCCAAGCTCCTACGAGCAGTACGTC.

The chain couples TRBV5-1 to TRBJ2-7, with 10 bases fitting TRBD2. The trim removed 5 bases at V and 4 bases at J, leaving 12 bases unmatched. The CDR3 is made up of 16 amino acids. CDR1 and CDR2 from the germline V gene are SGHRS and YFSETQ. The CDR3 sequence: CASSSKWTSGSYEQYF. The CDR3 DNA sequence: TGCGCCAGCAGTTCTAAATGGACTAGCGGAAGTTACGAGCAGTACTTC. Filled out from reference TRBV5-1 and TRBJ2-7, the complete variable domain reads KAGVTQTPRYLIKTRGQQVTLSCSPISGHRSVSWYQQTPGQGLQFLFEYFSETQRNKGNFPGRFSGRQFSNSRSEMNVSTLELGDSALYLCASSSKWTSGSYEQYFGPGTRLTVT.

The J gene is TRBJ2-1, the V gene TRBV19; D not certain. CDR1 and CDR2 (germline): LNHDA, SQIVND (reference sequence). The CDR3 length is 14 residues. V lost 1 base to trimming and J lost 0 bases, with 4 bases between them. CDR3 region: CASSIASSYNEQFF. CDR3 nucleotides: TGTGCCAGTAGTATAGCTAGCTCCTACAATGAGCAGTTCTTC.

This clone was observed a few times. This chain links TRBV15 with TRBJ1-6; D gene unclear. The V end lost 6 bases, the J end lost 9 bases, and 15 bases lay between the germline ends. Germline-derived CDR1 and CDR2 are LNHNV and YYDKDF (reference sequence). CDR3 length equals 14 residues. The CDR3 sequence is CATRTRRTGSPLHF. The CDR3 coding sequence is TGTGCCACCAGGACACGCAGAACCGGTTCACCCCTCCACTTT.